Shown below are 16 T cell receptor beta chains from a single sample sequenced in a study of tumor-infiltrating lymphocytes in primary liver carcinoma. Germline DNA was also extracted, while the blood RNA originated from unsorted whole blood. TCR beta cDNA was made from approximately 500 ng total RNA with a constant-region primer. For TCR beta, libraries were produced by three nested multiplex PCR rounds using slightly modified ARM-PCR. The first two PCR rounds used TRBV1-TRBV30 primers with a Cbeta primer, roughly 10 cycles each. TCRdb analysed the multiplex PCR reads with MiXCR anew, one entry per CDR3 protein. The sample has a few hundred thousand distinct CDR3 sequences, almost 60% seen once. Specimen: peripheral blood. The receptors were sampled from a young woman with primary liver carcinoma and hepatitis B virus infection.

The table lists this clonotype with a few counts. The chain employs TRBV6-2 or TRBV6-3 and TRBJ2-3; D is possibly TRBD2 (5 bases). The CDR3 contains 14 residues. Germline V gene sequence: CDR1 MNHEY, CDR2 SVGEGT. Trimming removed 2 bases at V and 6 bases at J, with 12 bases between. CDR3 DNA sequence: TGTGCCAGCAGTTACGGCGGGCTCAGGGATACGCAGTATTTT. Translated, it gives CASSYGGLRDTQYF.

This sequence joins TRBV5-4 and TRBJ1-2; no reliable D call. The CDR3 contains 12 residues. From germline, CDR1 is SGHNT and CDR2 YYREEE (reference sequence). V gave up 5 bases and J gave up 8 bases, with 13 bases separating them. CDR3 in DNA: TGTGCCAGCAGTAGGGATGCGGAGGGCTACACCTTC. This translates into CASSRDAEGYTF.

In the case of this clonotype: A much larger clone lies a single base off, so this may be a read error. The chain links TRBV6-2 or TRBV6-3 to TRBJ1-5; 8 bases map to TRBD1. Germline V gene sequence: CDR1 MNHEY, CDR2 SVGEGT. The CDR3 is 15 residues long. CDR3 loop: CASSMGQAANQPQDF. The CDR3 DNA reads TGTGCCAGCAGTATGGGACAGGCGGCCAATCAGCCCCAGGATTTT.

This chain links TRBV4-1 with TRBJ2-7, with 10 bases fitting TRBD2. The V and J ends lost 3 bases and 4 bases, in that order; junction bases with no gene match: 9. From germline, CDR1 is MGHRA and CDR2 YSYEKL. The CDR3 loop spans 16 amino acids. The CDR3 region is CASSHERSGRYYEQYF. The CDR3 nucleotides are TGCGCCAGCAGCCATGAGCGTAGCGGGAGGTATTACGAGCAGTACTTC.

A remark on this clonotype: At one end the junction does not follow the germline gene, possibly because of a read error. J is TRBJ1-2 and V is TRBV13; a weak D match, TRBD1 (5 bases). CDR3 size: 14 residues. Germline CDR1 and CDR2: PRHDT and FYEKMQ (reference sequence). This CDR3 reads CASRRDGRRYGFTF. CDR3 nucleotide sequence: TGTGCCAGCAGAAGGGACGGAAGGCGCTATGGCTTCACCTTC.

The sample holds many counts of this clonotype. The chain employs TRBV29-1 and TRBJ1-1; 8 nucleotides line up with TRBD1. Per the germline V gene, CDR1 is SQVTM and CDR2 is ANQGSEA. This CDR3 is built from 13 residues. Trimming removed 6 bases from V and 0 bases from J; junction bases left unmatched: 3. In DNA, the CDR3 is TGCAGCGTGAGGGACAGGCTGAACACTGAAGCTTTCTTT. Protein: CSVRDRLNTEAFF.

This clonotype was detected a few times. This chain joins TRBV5-4 and TRBJ2-7; TRBD2 matches at 7 bases. The CDR3 length is 13 residues. J was trimmed by 6 bases and V by 2 bases; bases with no gene match: 5. CDR1 and CDR2 from the germline V gene are SGHNT and YYREEE (reference sequence). CDR3 in amino acids: CASSFGEGGEQYF. CDR3 in DNA: TGTGCCAGCAGCTTCGGGGAGGGCGGCGAGCAGTACTTC.

This clonotype has a handful of counts. The genes are TRBV28 and TRBJ1-6, with 8 bases fitting TRBD1. The junction had 10 bases not matched to a gene; V was cut back by 7 bases and J by 8 bases. The CDR3 consists of 15 residues. From germline, CDR1 is MDHEN and CDR2 SYDVKM. The CDR3 loop is CASTKPTGAYSPLHF. The CDR3 nucleotides read TGTGCCAGCACCAAACCGACAGGGGCATATTCACCCCTCCACTTT.

Comments on this clonotype: A much more abundant neighbour one base away suggests this may be a read error. The chain couples TRBV4-1 to TRBJ2-1, with 8 bases that match TRBD1. Germline lookup yields CDR1 MGHRA and CDR2 YSYEKL. The V and J ends lost 3 bases and 6 bases, in that order; junction bases with no gene match: 13. CDR3 length: 17 residues. The CDR3 sequence: CASSHPRQGPYRNEQFF. The CDR3 bases are TGCGCCAGCAGCCACCCACGACAGGGGCCTTATCGCAATGAGCAGTTCTTC.

On this clonotype itself: A much larger clone lies one base from this, so it may be a read error. The chain links TRBV29-1 to TRBJ1-2; 9 positions match TRBD1. Germline-derived CDR1 and CDR2 are SQVTM and ANQGSEA. The CDR3 is 17 residues long. Trimming at V came to 5 bases and at J to 0 bases, leaving 13 bases not matched to a gene. The CDR3 sequence: CSVSVLTGGSANYGYTF. DNA for the CDR3: TGCAGCGTTTCGGTTCTGACAGGGGGATCTGCTAACTATGGCTACACCTTC.

For this clonotype: Being one base from a much bigger clone, this may be a read error. This chain links TRBV6-5 with TRBJ2-7, with TRBD1 matching 9 bases. V lost 10 bases, J lost 5 bases, and 15 bases stayed unmatched. The CDR3 spans 15 residues. Germline loops: CDR1 MNHEY, CDR2 SVGAGI. The CDR3 DNA is TGTGCCACCAAGGTATCCGGACAGGGGAACAACGAGCAGTACTTC. Protein: CATKVSGQGNNEQYF.

Note on this clonotype: This may be a read error, as it is one base from a much larger clone. The chain uses TRBV4-1 and TRBJ1-5, with 8 nucleotides matching TRBD1. The germline gives CDR1 MGHRA, CDR2 YSYEKL. This CDR3 comprises 16 residues. Trimming removed 3 bases from V and 4 bases from J; junction bases left unmatched: 8. CDR3 DNA: TGCGCCAGCAGCCAGACTGGACAGGGAAGTAATCAGCCCCAGCATTTT. It encodes CASSQTGQGSNQPQHF.

The V gene is TRBV6-6, the J gene TRBJ1-6; no clear D gene. Between the trimmed V and J ends, which lost 2 bases and 2 bases, there was a span of 10 bases. Germline-derived CDR1 and CDR2 are MNHNY and SVGAGI (reference sequence). There are 16 residues in the CDR3. In nucleotides, the CDR3 is TGTGCCAGCAGTTACGCCACAATCACCTATAATTCACCCCTCCACTTT. Its translation: CASSYATITYNSPLHF.

In regard to this clonotype: Mismatch with germline at one junction end may stem from a read error. The chain uses TRBV7-8 and TRBJ2-6; D ambiguous. Germline CDR1 is SGHVS and CDR2 is FQNEAQ. The CDR3 has 16 residues. CDR3 bases: TGTGCCAGCAACTTAGTTGGGTGGTCCGGGGCCAACGTCCTGACTTTC. This gives the protein CASNLVGWSGANVLTF.

This clonotype was recorded many times. This chain joins TRBV12-3 or TRBV12-4 and TRBJ1-2, with D maybe TRBD1 (5 bases). This CDR3 contains 13 residues. The V gene lost 6 bases and the J gene lost 4 bases, with 12 bases spanning the gap. CDR3 sequence: CASSRGYSYGYTF. DNA of the CDR3: TGTGCCAGCAGCCGGGGGTACAGCTATGGCTACACCTTC.

This clonotype was recorded a few times. This chain links TRBV6-5 with TRBJ1-1; D not certain. The CDR3 contains 15 residues. Between the trimmed V and J ends, which lost 0 bases and 1 base, there was a span of 9 bases. The germline V gene encodes CDR1 MNHEY and CDR2 SVGAGI. The CDR3 sequence is CASSYSPVRNTEAFF. The CDR3 DNA reads TGTGCCAGCAGTTACTCCCCCGTCCGGAACACTGAAGCTTTCTTT.